This T cell receptor (beta chain) was sequenced for a study of regulatory T cells in long-lasting Graves disease. This clonotype was seen repeatedly, ten times or more. Time point given: newly diagnosed GD, antithyroid drugs for less than 3 months. After RNA was extracted from PBMCs, the TCR library was made from it. Combining iRepertoire HTBI primers with Arm-PCR of CDR3 regions, the authors built TCR beta libraries. MiXCR, applied by TCRdb to the multiplex PCR reads, yields one record per CDR3 protein. The table has more than 400,000 distinct CDR3 sequences, 15% to 20% seen once. The CDR3 is made up of 16 amino acids. Germline-derived CDR1 and CDR2 are KGHDR and SFDVKD. With V trimmed by 4 bases and J by 3 bases, 6 bases remained unmatched. The same sample was also used in a study of T cells in Graves' hyperthyroidism and ophthalmopathy.

The chain recombines TRBV24-1 with TRBJ2-1; 9 positions match TRBD1. The TCR was taken from a man aged 40-49 years with Graves disease. The sample consisted of peripheral blood mononuclear cells (PBMCs), taken at new diagnosis, from a patient treated with antithyroid drugs. In DNA, the CDR3 is TGTGCCACCAGTGACCCCGGGACAGGGCGCTACAATGAGCAGTTCTTC. As protein: CATSDPGTGRYNEQFF.